This T cell receptor beta chain was captured in a study of cytomegalovirus exposure and HLA in healthy donors. The data were produced by immunoSEQ multiplex PCR, yet TCRdb's version contains in-frame clones alone and is incomplete. The sample records some 340,000 clones, about 85% being singletons. The CDR3 runs to 13 residues. In germline, CDR1 is MNHEY, CDR2 SMNVEV (reference sequence). V lost 6 bases to trimming and J lost 5 bases, with 14 bases between them. Findings of the study overall: The study put 150 or so TCR beta chains on its list as cytomegalovirus-associated. It was found in a later analysis that first-cohort TCR clusters tended to co-occur in the roughly 120 validation repertoires.

With regard to this clone: Antigen specificity is unknown.

The sequence derives from a woman in her 30s in good health and CMV-seropositive. This rearrangement joins TRBV27 to TRBJ2-7; perhaps TRBD1 as D (5 bases). Sequenced: PBMCs. In DNA form, the CDR3 reads TGTGCCAGCAGATATAACACCAGGGACGAGCAGTACTTC. This codes for CASRYNTRDEQYF.